These 32 T cell receptor beta chains were sequenced from one sample in a study of blood T cell repertoires in COVID-19. The data were produced by immunoSEQ multiplex PCR, yet TCRdb's version contains in-frame clones alone and is incomplete. The sample contains 110,000 or so clones, about 88% of which appear only once. The specimen was peripheral blood. The receptors here all came from a man between 35 and 55 years old with acute or convalescent COVID-19.

This chain connects TRBV5-4 to TRBJ1-4, with D possibly being TRBD1 (6 bases). This CDR3 spans 12 amino acids. V gave up 4 bases and J gave up 11 bases, with 12 bases separating them. From germline, CDR1 is SGHNT and CDR2 YYREEE (reference sequence). For the CDR3, the DNA is TGTGCCAGCAGCAAGGACAGCCTGAAACTGTTTTTT. This codes for CASSKDSLKLFF.

V gene TRBV7-2 combines with J gene TRBJ1-5; 10 positions match TRBD1. This CDR3 contains 16 residues. The J segment lost 3 bases and the V segment lost 5 bases, leaving 7 bases of the junction unmatched. In germline, CDR1 is SGHTA, CDR2 FQGNSA. CDR3 amino acids: CASSQGTGASNQPQHF. The CDR3 nucleotides are TGTGCCAGCAGCCAAGGGACAGGGGCCTCCAATCAGCCCCAGCATTTT.

This rearrangement joins TRBV29-1 to TRBJ1-5; D is perhaps TRBD1 (5 bases). V was clipped by 8 bases and J by 4 bases, with 15 bases between them. The germline CDR1 and CDR2 sequences are SQVTM and ANQGSEA. The length of the CDR3 is 13 residues. The CDR3 protein is CSYRQSENQPQHF. DNA for the CDR3: TGCAGCTATAGACAGAGCGAGAATCAGCCCCAGCATTTT.

The chain joins TRBV7-9 to TRBJ1-5; 9 nucleotides line up with TRBD1. The V and J ends lost 5 bases and 8 bases, in that order; junction bases with no gene match: 7. The CDR3 has 14 amino acids. Germline V gives CDR1 SEHNR, CDR2 FQNEAQ (reference sequence). The DNA of the CDR3 is TGTGCCAGCAGCACCCCTCGGGACAGGGAGCCCCAGCATTTT. Encoded protein: CASSTPRDREPQHF.

The V and J genes are TRBV6-5 and TRBJ2-7; 9 bases map to TRBD1. The CDR3 length is 15 residues. Germline values: CDR1 MNHEY, CDR2 SVGAGI. V trimming: 5 bases; J trimming: 3 bases; junction bases outside the gene matches: 8. In nucleotides, the CDR3 is TGTGCCAGCAGTAGATCCGGACAGGGGCTCTACGAGCAGTACTTC. Residues: CASSRSGQGLYEQYF.

The chain couples TRBV1 to TRBJ1-1. TRBV1 is designated a pseudogene. The CDR3 has 16 residues. The CDR3 DNA reads TGCACCAGCAGCCAAGATGGGCGGGGTAAGGTAACTGAAGCTTTCTTT. Translation: CTSSQDGRGKVTEAFF.

Written as DNA, the CDR3 is TGTGCCAGCAGTTCGTGGGAGGACTACGAGCAGTACTTC. Protein: CASSSWEDYEQYF. V gene TRBV12-3 or TRBV12-4 combines with J gene TRBJ2-7; weak D call: TRBD2 (6 bases). CDR3 length: 13 residues. V shed 4 bases and J shed 3 bases, with 10 bases lying between them.

The table lists this clone with a few counts. The chain uses TRBV6-5 and TRBJ2-6; D ambiguous. Germline V lookup: CDR1 MNHEY, CDR2 SVGAGI. This CDR3 has 15 residues. Trimming removed 5 bases from V and 4 bases from J, with 12 bases in between. DNA for the CDR3: TGTGCCAGCAGTCCGAGCGTCTCGGGGGCCAACGTCCTGACTTTC. The encoded protein is CASSPSVSGANVLTF.

This clone has a handful of counts. V usage is TRBV7-8 and J usage is TRBJ2-7; D is unclear. The CDR3 extends over 15 amino acids. The germline V gene encodes CDR1 SGHVS and CDR2 FQNEAQ. V was clipped by 1 base and J by 0 bases, with 10 bases between them. The CDR3 nucleotides read TGTGCCAGCAGCTTAGGCAGGCGAAGCTCCTACGAGCAGTACTTC. Amino acid sequence: CASSLGRRSSYEQYF.

The chain links TRBV27 to TRBJ1-1, with 7 bases that match TRBD1. CDR1 and CDR2 (germline): MNHEY, SMNVEV (reference sequence). Trimming took 5 bases from V and 0 from J; bases not matched to a gene: 6. The CDR3 runs 15 residues. The CDR3 bases are TGTGCCAGCAGTCCAGGGACAGCTCTGAACACTGAAGCTTTCTTT. It translates to CASSPGTALNTEAFF.

The CDR3 bases are TGTGCCAGCAGCCCCTCGGGGAGTTTTGGCCAGTACTTC. It yields the protein CASSPSGSFGQYF. The chain couples TRBV7-3 to TRBJ2-5, with D possibly TRBD2 on 5 matching bases. CDR1 SGHTA and CDR2 FQGTGA come from the germline V gene. This CDR3 spans 13 amino acids. With 5 bases removed from V and 10 bases from J, the gap between germline ends came to 17 bases.

A single count supports this clone. The chain carries TRBV9 and TRBJ1-2; tentatively, D is TRBD1 (6 bases). This CDR3 region has 19 residues. The V end lost 3 bases, the J end lost 0 bases, and 24 bases lay between the germline ends. Germline lookup yields CDR1 SGDLS and CDR2 YYNGEE. CDR3 protein: CASSAYLGQSYSANYGYTF. For the CDR3, the DNA is TGTGCCAGCAGCGCCTACCTCGGACAGTCGTATTCAGCTAACTATGGCTACACCTTC.

This chain joins TRBV7-2 and TRBJ1-6; D is perhaps TRBD1 (6 bases). CDR1 is SGHTA and CDR2 is FQGNSA in the germline V gene. The CDR3 is made up of 16 amino acids. V shed 1 base and J shed 10 bases, with 17 bases lying between them. The CDR3 loop reads CASSLEWTEGLSPLHF. The CDR3 coding sequence is TGTGCCAGCAGCTTAGAATGGACAGAAGGACTGTCACCCCTCCACTTT.

The gene calls are TRBV10-3 and TRBJ2-7; TRBD1 matches at 9 bases. V was pared by 6 bases and J by 0 bases, with 9 bases of the junction left unmatched. Germline values: CDR1 ENHRY, CDR2 SYGVKD. This CDR3 comprises 16 residues. The CDR3 nucleotides read TGTGCCATCAGATCCCCAAAGACAGGGGGCTCCTACGAGCAGTACTTC. Translating gives CAIRSPKTGGSYEQYF.

The J gene is TRBJ1-2, the V gene TRBV7-9; 10 bases match TRBD1. V was clipped by 5 bases and J by 7 bases; unmatched bases: 10. The CDR3 consists of 15 residues. CDR1 SEHNR and CDR2 FQNEAQ come from the germline V gene (reference sequence). The DNA of the CDR3 is TGTGCCAGCAGCCTAATGACAGGGGGCGAGGTTGGCTACACCTTC. Its translation is CASSLMTGGEVGYTF.

This chain uses TRBV12-2 with TRBJ1-5; no check of the table's D call, TRBD1, against the DNA was made. TRBV12-2 is noted as a pseudogene. This CDR3 is built from 18 residues. CDR3: CASRSKRDRKYSNQPQHF. The CDR3 DNA is TGTGCAAGTCGCTCTAAAAGGGACAGAAAGTATAGCAATCAGCCCCAGCATTTT.

The V gene is TRBV4-1, the J gene TRBJ1-1; 7 nucleotides line up with TRBD1. CDR1 MGHRA and CDR2 YSYEKL come from the germline V gene. With 4 bases clipped from V and 2 bases from J, the junction kept 7 bases outside the gene matches. The length of the CDR3 is 15 residues. In nucleotides, the CDR3 is TGCGCCAGCAGCCCCCGGGACAGATACAACACTGAAGCTTTCTTT. Its translation is CASSPRDRYNTEAFF.

The chain joins TRBV5-6 to TRBJ2-3; D gene uncertain. CDR3 size: 14 residues. Trimming shortened V by 7 bases and J by 0 bases, and 12 bases separated the two germline ends. In germline, CDR1 is SGHDT, CDR2 YYEEEE. For the CDR3, the DNA is TGTGCCAGCGGGCAGCCCACTAGCACAGATACGCAGTATTTT. Translating gives CASGQPTSTDTQYF.

In this sample, this clone turned up once. The chain combines TRBV7-2 with TRBJ2-1; D perhaps matches TRBD1 (6 bases). Between the trimmed V and J ends, which lost 4 bases and 12 bases, there was a span of 16 bases. The V gene's germline CDR1 is SGHTA and CDR2 FQGNSA. The CDR3 is made up of 13 amino acids. CDR3 sequence reads: CASSYRQDSGQFF. CDR3 coding DNA: TGTGCCAGCAGCTACAGACAGGACTCTGGGCAGTTCTTC.

This chain uses TRBV2 with TRBJ2-1; 8 positions agree with TRBD1. The J segment lost 7 bases and the V segment lost 6 bases, leaving 5 bases of the junction unmatched. The germline CDR1 and CDR2 sequences are SNHLY and FYNNEI. This CDR3 has 13 amino acids. The CDR3 sequence is CASSVNRGNEQFF. CDR3 coding DNA: TGTGCCAGCAGCGTTAACAGGGGGAATGAGCAGTTCTTC.

The chain combines TRBV5-6 with TRBJ2-5; a possible D gene is TRBD1 (5 bases). There are 14 residues in the CDR3. CDR1 is SGHDT, CDR2 YYEEEE, per germline. Trimming removed 4 bases at V and 3 bases at J, with 13 bases between. CDR3: CASSPGHSKETQYF. The DNA for the CDR3 is TGTGCCAGCAGCCCCGGACATTCCAAAGAGACCCAGTACTTC.

The sample holds a few counts of this clone. The CDR3 DNA is TGTGCCAGCAGCTTGGTTGGGAGCACCGGGGAGCTGTTTTTT. It specifies CASSLVGSTGELFF. This sequence joins TRBV5-4 and TRBJ2-2, with D perhaps matching TRBD2 (5 bases). The V gene's germline CDR1 is SGHNT and CDR2 YYREEE (reference sequence). This CDR3 has 14 residues. Trimming removed 0 bases from V and 4 bases from J, with 7 bases in between. Full variable domain (outside the CDR3, taken from reference TRBV5-4 and TRBJ2-2): ETGVTQSPTHLIKTRGQQVTLRCSSQSGHNTVSWYQQALGQGPQFIFQYYREEENGRGNFPPRFSGLQFPNYSSELNVNALELDDSALYLCASSLVGSTGELFFGEGSRLTVL.

The chain joins TRBV5-6 to TRBJ2-7, with a possible D match to TRBD2 (7 bases). V was cut by 4 bases and J by 2 bases, with 13 bases left in between. From germline, CDR1 is SGHDT and CDR2 YYEEEE. The CDR3 extends over 14 amino acids. This chain's CDR3 is CASSKGGGPYEQYF. DNA for the CDR3: TGTGCCAGCAGCAAGGGGGGGGGCCCCTACGAGCAGTACTTC.

The V call is TRBV6-5, the J call TRBJ1-1; no reliable D call. The V and J ends lost 6 bases and 3 bases respectively, with 14 bases between them. Germline V gives CDR1 MNHEY, CDR2 SVGAGI. This CDR3 comprises 14 residues. The CDR3 protein is CASRQLPVDTEAFF. CDR3 DNA sequence: TGTGCCAGCAGACAGCTACCTGTGGACACTGAAGCTTTCTTT.

This sequence joins TRBV6-2 or TRBV6-3 and TRBJ2-7, with a tentative D call TRBD2 (5 bases). V lost 5 bases and J 2 bases, leaving 10 bases between the germline ends. Germline V gene sequence: CDR1 MNHEY, CDR2 SVGEGT. This CDR3 comprises 13 residues. The CDR3 sequence: CASSMPGTYEQYF. CDR3 DNA sequence: TGTGCCAGCAGTATGCCGGGGACCTACGAGCAGTACTTC.

This clone was detected only once. The rearrangement uses TRBV7-8 and TRBJ2-1, with 7 bases aligning to TRBD2. The CDR3 spans 16 residues. After removal of 4 bases from V and 3 bases from J, the junction contained 9 bases not matched to a gene. The germline gives CDR1 SGHVS, CDR2 FQNEAQ. This CDR3 reads CASSSRGGGGYNEQFF. Here the CDR3 DNA reads TGTGCCAGCAGCTCTCGGGGTGGCGGGGGCTACAATGAGCAGTTCTTC.

The chain links TRBV10-2 to TRBJ1-2; TRBD1 agrees at 8 bases. Germline lookup yields CDR1 WSHSY and CDR2 SAAADI. Trimming cost V 6 bases and J 7 bases; bases outside gene matches: 13. The CDR3 has 15 amino acids. CDR3 nucleotides: TGCGCCAGCAGATCGACAGGGGCCGAAAGTAGTGGCTACACCTTC. It translates to CASRSTGAESSGYTF.

The CDR3 DNA sequence: TGCGCCAGGACCCTTGACGCCGGGGGAGAATCTGGAAACACCATATATTTT. Its translation: CARTLDAGGESGNTIYF. The chain combines TRBV10-2 with TRBJ1-3; D possibly corresponds to TRBD1 (5 bases). The CDR3 is 17 residues long. V was shortened by 9 bases and J by 1 base, with 22 bases between the two germline ends. Germline V lookup: CDR1 WSHSY, CDR2 SAAADI.

The V call is TRBV5-4, the J call TRBJ2-5, with 7 bases identical to TRBD2. This CDR3 is built from 17 residues. The germline V gene has CDR1 SGHNT and CDR2 YYREEE (reference sequence). V lost 3 bases to trimming and J lost 0 bases; unmatched junction nucleotides: 11. The CDR3: CASSSPGGIENQETQYF. The DNA for the CDR3 is TGTGCCAGCAGCTCCCCCGGGGGGATCGAGAACCAAGAGACCCAGTACTTC.

This clone was seen only a few times. The CDR3 region is CASSPLAGSNQPQHF. CDR3 coding DNA: TGTGCCAGCAGCCCCTTGGCGGGGAGCAATCAGCCCCAGCATTTT. The V gene is TRBV7-9, the J gene TRBJ1-5; no reliable D call. Germline loops: CDR1 SEHNR, CDR2 FQNEAQ (reference sequence). Trimming removed 5 bases from V and 1 base from J, with 12 bases in between. The length of the CDR3 is 15 residues.

The chain joins TRBV29-1 to TRBJ2-7; TRBD2 aligns across 7 bases. V shed 2 bases and J 0 bases; nucleotides not matched to a gene: 4. The CDR3 spans 14 residues. Germline lookup yields CDR1 SQVTM and CDR2 ANQGSEA. The CDR3: CSVEREGNSYEQYF. As DNA, the CDR3 is TGCAGCGTTGAAAGGGAGGGGAACTCCTACGAGCAGTACTTC.

The chain uses TRBV12-3 or TRBV12-4 and TRBJ1-6; 8 bases line up with TRBD1. The V segment lost 8 bases and the J segment 7 bases; nucleotides outside the gene matches: 4. The CDR3 extends over 13 amino acids. CDR3 residues: CASQTGENSPLHF. The DNA of the CDR3 is TGTGCCAGCCAGACAGGGGAGAATTCACCCCTCCACTTT.